This T cell receptor (beta chain) derives from a study of human T cells and chemical hapten exposure. Study-wide points: TCRs whose frequency exceeded 1 in 1000 remained the same following DPC sensitization.

This clonotype is medium-sized in the sample. Its antigen is undetermined. Time point noted: patch test 2, 6 weeks after DPC sensitization. Treatment described: therapeutic diphenylcyclopropenone sensitization with weekly scalp DPC. Staff drew blood before applying each patch test. Alopecia patients between 18 and 70 years old and suitable for DPC were used as donors. Trimming removed 1 base from V and 1 base from J; junction bases left unmatched: 11. Germline loops: CDR1 SGHTA, CDR2 FQGNSA. This CDR3 has 19 residues. The library attached unique molecular identifiers to individual cDNA molecules. TCRdb processed the RACE reads anew with MiXCR; each CDR3 protein has one entry. The sample records about 69,000 distinct CDR3 sequences, approximately 10% being singletons.

This TCR was recovered from a woman aged 50 to 60 with alopecia areata. Some clones in this sample may be carry-over from other donors' samples. The starting material was whole blood, obtained in connection with sensitization to the hapten diphenylcyclopropenone (DPC). V is TRBV7-2 and J is TRBJ2-1; 9 bases map to TRBD2. This CDR3 is CASSLVRTSVTPSYNEQFF. The CDR3 nucleotides are TGTGCCAGCAGCTTAGTGCGGACTAGCGTGACGCCTTCCTACAATGAGCAGTTCTTC.